These 25 T cell receptor beta chains were all obtained from the same sample, sequenced in a study of response to subunit inactivated influenza vaccine. TCRdb used MiXCR to reprocess the RT-PCR reads, holding one entry per CDR3 protein. The sample comprises 610,000 or so distinct CDR3 sequences, 12% to 15% of which are singletons, and over 8.5% rests with the top ten. The specimen was PBMCs from blood, collected less than 13 days after vaccination. The receptors come from a man aged 45-65 years who received an inactivated influenza vaccine.

The rearrangement links TRBV24-1 to TRBJ1-2; D is ambiguous. The V end lost 1 base, the J end lost 1 base, and 6 bases lay between the germline ends. The V gene's germline CDR1 is KGHDR and CDR2 SFDVKD. The CDR3 is 14 residues long. This CDR3 is CATSDFDNNYGYTF. The CDR3 DNA follows: TGTGCCACCAGTGATTTCGACAATAACTATGGCTACACCTTC.

The rearrangement uses TRBV6-1 and TRBJ1-1; tentative D call: TRBD1 (5 bases). This CDR3 has 14 residues. In germline, CDR1 is MNHNS, CDR2 SASEGT. Trimming removed 1 base from V and 4 bases from J, with 10 bases in between. The CDR3 loop is CASSEVAGITEAFF. CDR3 bases: TGTGCCAGCAGTGAAGTGGCAGGGATCACTGAAGCTTTCTTT.

The table lists this clonotype with a few counts. This could be a read error, since a much larger clone is one nucleotide away. The chain couples TRBV5-1 to TRBJ1-2; weak D call: TRBD1 (5 bases). In germline, CDR1 is SGHRS, CDR2 YFSETQ. The CDR3 sequence is 13 residues long. Trimming pared 0 bases from V and 3 bases from J, leaving 6 bases between. The CDR3 DNA follows: TGCGCCAGCAGCTTGGGACAGTACTATGGCTACACCTTC. It encodes CASSLGQYYGYTF.

A remark on this clonotype: Sequence at one end of the junction differs from germline and may be a read error. This chain joins TRBV7-2 and TRBJ1-1; 8 bases are a match to TRBD1. CDR1 and CDR2 from the germline V gene are SGHTA and FQGNSA. The length of the CDR3 is 14 residues. The CDR3 loop reads CASSARTGNAEAFF. DNA for the CDR3: TGTGCCAGCAGCGCCCGGACAGGGAACGCTGAAGCTTTCTTT. Supplemented by reference TRBV7-2 and TRBJ1-1, the full variable domain reads GAGVSQSPSNKVTEKGKDVELRCDPISGHTALYWYRQSLGQGLEFLIYFQGNSAPDKSGLPSDRFSAERTGGSVSTLTIQRTQQEDSAVYLCASSARTGNAEAFFGQGTRLTVV.

This clonotype was detected only a few times. The rearrangement links TRBV4-2 to TRBJ1-2; the D gene is possibly TRBD1 (6 bases). Germline V CDR1 and CDR2: LGHNA, YNFKEQ. CDR3 length equals 16 residues. V dropped 0 bases and J dropped 4 bases, with 15 bases sitting between them. For the CDR3, the DNA is TGTGCCAGCAGCCAAGATAGCCCAGGGGTTAGCTATGGCTACACCTTC. Translated: CASSQDSPGVSYGYTF.

This rearrangement joins TRBV4-2 to TRBJ2-3; 9 nucleotides align to TRBD1. Germline V gives CDR1 LGHNA, CDR2 YNFKEQ. V was pared by 2 bases and J by 3 bases, with 3 bases of the junction left unmatched. This CDR3 is built from 15 residues. CDR3 nucleotides: TGTGCCAGCAGCCAAAGGACAGGGGTTACAGATACGCAGTATTTT. This encodes CASSQRTGVTDTQYF.

This clonotype occurred a few times. The genes are TRBV11-1 and TRBJ2-7, with 12 bases aligning to TRBD2. With V trimmed by 5 bases and J by 6 bases, 17 bases remained unmatched. This CDR3 region has 18 residues. CDR1 SGHAT and CDR2 FQDESV come from the germline V gene (reference sequence). CDR3 nucleotides: TGTGCCAGCAGCGCCCTAGGGCTAGCGGGGGGGAACAGCGGCGAGCAGTACTTC. This codes for CASSALGLAGGNSGEQYF.

The chain uses TRBV7-2 and TRBJ2-1; D is ambiguous. Germline V gene data show CDR1 as SGHTA and CDR2 as FQGNSA. This CDR3 spans 15 amino acids. V dropped 0 bases and J dropped 3 bases, with 9 bases sitting between them. CDR3 sequence (DNA): TGTGCCAGCAGCTTAGCAGGCTCTTACTACAATGAGCAGTTCTTC. Translation gives CASSLAGSYYNEQFF. The full variable domain, its missing parts supplied by reference TRBV7-2 and TRBJ2-1, is GAGVSQSPSNKVTEKGKDVELRCDPISGHTALYWYRQSLGQGLEFLIYFQGNSAPDKSGLPSDRFSAERTGGSVSTLTIQRTQQEDSAVYLCASSLAGSYYNEQFFGPGTRLTVL.

The V call is TRBV11-2, the J call TRBJ2-5; 12 nucleotides match TRBD2. CDR3 size: 17 residues. Looked up from germline, CDR1 is SGHAT and CDR2 is FQNNGV. The V segment lost 5 bases and the J segment 5 bases; nucleotides outside the gene matches: 12. Written as DNA, the CDR3 is TGTGCCAGCAGCACCGGACTAGCGGGGCAATGGTGGGAGACCCAGTACTTC. Translation gives CASSTGLAGQWWETQYF. Looking up the rest from reference TRBV11-2 and TRBJ2-5 gives the full variable domain: EAGVAQSPRYKIIEKRQSVAFWCNPISGHATLYWYQQILGQGPKLLIQFQNNGVVDDSQLPKDRFSAERLKGVDSTLKIQPAKLEDSAVYLCASSTGLAGQWWETQYFGPGTRLLVL.

The table lists this clonotype with a few counts. V and J are TRBV28 and TRBJ1-3; D gene uncertain. Germline V CDR1 and CDR2: MDHEN, SYDVKM. The CDR3 is 13 residues long. The V end lost 3 bases, the J end lost 2 bases, and 5 bases lay between the germline ends. This chain's CDR3 is CASSFQAGNTIYF. The CDR3 bases are TGTGCCAGCAGTTTCCAGGCTGGAAACACCATATATTTT.

This clonotype was detected ten times or more. The rearrangement uses TRBV6-2 or TRBV6-3 and TRBJ2-4; unclear D gene. Deletions cut 1 base from V and 5 bases from J, with 15 bases between. Germline loops: CDR1 MNHEY, CDR2 SVGEGT. The length of the CDR3 is 16 residues. Written as DNA, the CDR3 is TGTGCCAGCAGTTACTTTTATCCCTCCCGGGAAAACATTCAGTACTTC. Its translation is CASSYFYPSRENIQYF.

The rearrangement joins TRBV10-3 to TRBJ2-5, with 11 bases fitting TRBD2. V trimming: 6 bases; J trimming: 5 bases; junction bases outside the gene matches: 17. Per germline, CDR1 ENHRY and CDR2 SYGVKD. The CDR3 consists of 18 residues. The CDR3 sequence: CAISSLLLAGGGVETQYF. For the CDR3, the DNA is TGTGCCATCAGCTCCTTACTTCTAGCGGGAGGAGGGGTTGAGACCCAGTACTTC.

This chain joins TRBV20-1 and TRBJ2-7; the match to TRBD1 covers 10 bases. With V trimmed by 2 bases and J by 2 bases, 9 bases remained unmatched. This CDR3 has 16 residues. Germline assignment: CDR1 DFQATT and CDR2 SNEGSKA (reference sequence). The CDR3: CSARRGTGVGAYEQYF. CDR3 coding DNA: TGCAGTGCTAGACGTGGGACAGGGGTTGGGGCCTACGAGCAGTACTTC.

In this sample, this clonotype turned up a few times. This chain links TRBV5-6 with TRBJ2-4, with no clear D. CDR1 is SGHDT, CDR2 YYEEEE, per germline. With 2 bases removed from V and 8 bases from J, the gap between germline ends came to 14 bases. This CDR3 has 14 residues. CDR3 amino acids: CASSFFGPADIQYF. DNA for the CDR3: TGTGCCAGCAGCTTTTTCGGGCCCGCCGACATTCAGTACTTC.

This clonotype was seen ten or more times. The chain combines TRBV27 with TRBJ2-7; 11 bases are shared with TRBD2. Germline lookup yields CDR1 MNHEY and CDR2 SMNVEV (reference sequence). J gave up 4 bases and V 4 bases, and 0 bases lay outside the gene matches. CDR3 size: 13 residues. In DNA form, the CDR3 reads TGTGCCAGCAGTTCTAGCGGGGGGTACGAGCAGTACTTC. Encoded protein: CASSSSGGYEQYF.

This clonotype was counted a few times. The V and J genes are TRBV7-3 and TRBJ2-1; D ambiguous. Deletions cut 1 base from V and 10 bases from J, with 11 bases between. The CDR3 has 13 amino acids. The germline V gene encodes CDR1 SGHTA and CDR2 FQGTGA. In DNA form, the CDR3 reads TGTGCCAGCAGCTTAAACTCCCCCAGCGAGCAGTTCTTC. Its translation is CASSLNSPSEQFF.

This clonotype was found many times. CDR3 nucleotide sequence: TGTGCCAGCTCACCACCTAGCGGGAGGGCGCAGTTCTTC. It translates to CASSPPSGRAQFF. The chain employs TRBV18 and TRBJ2-1, with 11 positions matching TRBD2. Losses at the gene ends were 0 bases for V and 12 bases for J; bases not matched to a gene: 1. This CDR3 contains 13 residues. The germline V gene encodes CDR1 KGHSH and CDR2 LQKENI.

This clonotype has more than one count but fewer than ten. The V call is TRBV20-1, the J call TRBJ2-4; 7 bases are shared with TRBD1. CDR1 and CDR2 from the germline V gene are DFQATT and SNEGSKA (reference sequence). Trimming removed 6 bases from V and 5 bases from J; junction bases left unmatched: 7. This CDR3 is built from 13 residues. For the CDR3, the DNA is TGCAGTGCACCGACAGGGCTCGAAAACATTCAGTACTTC. Its translation is CSAPTGLENIQYF.

Turning to this clonotype: Relative to the germline gene, one junction end is altered; a read error may explain this. This rearrangement joins TRBV20-1 to TRBJ2-3; 7 nucleotides agree with TRBD1. Per germline, CDR1 DFQATT and CDR2 SNEGSKA (reference sequence). There are 12 residues in the CDR3. The CDR3 coding sequence is TGCAGTGTTAGAGGGGGCGCGGATACGCAGTATTTT. Translated, it gives CSVRGGADTQYF.

This chain joins TRBV5-6 and TRBJ2-7; D gene uncertain. The length of the CDR3 is 13 residues. With 3 bases removed from V and 2 bases from J, the gap between germline ends came to 9 bases. CDR1 is SGHDT and CDR2 is YYEEEE in the germline V gene. In DNA, the CDR3 is TGTGCCAGCAGCTCACGGGCCACCTACGAGCAGTACTTC. It encodes CASSSRATYEQYF.

This clonotype appeared many times. The V gene is TRBV6-1, the J gene TRBJ2-1, with 12 bases matching TRBD2. V lost 5 bases and J lost 9; bases outside the gene matches: 14. The CDR3 extends over 17 amino acids. The germline V gene has CDR1 MNHNS and CDR2 SASEGT. CDR3: CASSPSSSSGGAVEQFF. DNA for the CDR3: TGTGCCAGCAGTCCGAGTAGTTCTAGCGGGGGGGCGGTTGAGCAGTTCTTC.

At least ten counts were recorded for this clonotype. This chain links TRBV5-6 with TRBJ2-1; 7 bases fit TRBD1. The CDR3 totals 13 residues. Germline V lookup: CDR1 SGHDT, CDR2 YYEEEE. V dropped 4 bases and J dropped 8; count of bases not matched to a gene: 6. CDR3 protein: CASSPGTVHEQFF. The CDR3 DNA reads TGTGCCAGCAGCCCCGGGACAGTACATGAGCAGTTCTTC.

The gene calls are TRBV5-1 and TRBJ2-3, with TRBD2 as a possible D gene (5 bases). V dropped 5 bases and J dropped 4 bases, with 17 bases sitting between them. CDR3 size: 15 residues. Per the germline V gene, CDR1 is SGHRS and CDR2 is YFSETQ. CDR3 sequence: CASRIRDLGADTQYF. The DNA for the CDR3 is TGCGCCAGCAGAATCCGGGATCTCGGGGCAGATACGCAGTATTTT.

The genes are TRBV20-1 and TRBJ2-1; D remains unclear. V dropped 5 bases and J dropped 5 bases, with 13 bases sitting between them. This CDR3 is 13 amino acids long. Per germline, CDR1 DFQATT and CDR2 SNEGSKA (reference sequence). The CDR3, as DNA: TGCAGTGCTGAGGCAATCCTAAACAATGAGCAGTTCTTC. This codes for CSAEAILNNEQFF.

The chain recombines TRBV20-1 with TRBJ1-1; weak D call: TRBD1 (6 bases). The CDR3 covers 11 residues. Germline values: CDR1 DFQATT, CDR2 SNEGSKA (reference sequence). Here the CDR3 reads CRGEGGTEAFF. The CDR3 DNA reads TGCAGGGGGGAGGGGGGCACTGAAGCTTTCTTT.